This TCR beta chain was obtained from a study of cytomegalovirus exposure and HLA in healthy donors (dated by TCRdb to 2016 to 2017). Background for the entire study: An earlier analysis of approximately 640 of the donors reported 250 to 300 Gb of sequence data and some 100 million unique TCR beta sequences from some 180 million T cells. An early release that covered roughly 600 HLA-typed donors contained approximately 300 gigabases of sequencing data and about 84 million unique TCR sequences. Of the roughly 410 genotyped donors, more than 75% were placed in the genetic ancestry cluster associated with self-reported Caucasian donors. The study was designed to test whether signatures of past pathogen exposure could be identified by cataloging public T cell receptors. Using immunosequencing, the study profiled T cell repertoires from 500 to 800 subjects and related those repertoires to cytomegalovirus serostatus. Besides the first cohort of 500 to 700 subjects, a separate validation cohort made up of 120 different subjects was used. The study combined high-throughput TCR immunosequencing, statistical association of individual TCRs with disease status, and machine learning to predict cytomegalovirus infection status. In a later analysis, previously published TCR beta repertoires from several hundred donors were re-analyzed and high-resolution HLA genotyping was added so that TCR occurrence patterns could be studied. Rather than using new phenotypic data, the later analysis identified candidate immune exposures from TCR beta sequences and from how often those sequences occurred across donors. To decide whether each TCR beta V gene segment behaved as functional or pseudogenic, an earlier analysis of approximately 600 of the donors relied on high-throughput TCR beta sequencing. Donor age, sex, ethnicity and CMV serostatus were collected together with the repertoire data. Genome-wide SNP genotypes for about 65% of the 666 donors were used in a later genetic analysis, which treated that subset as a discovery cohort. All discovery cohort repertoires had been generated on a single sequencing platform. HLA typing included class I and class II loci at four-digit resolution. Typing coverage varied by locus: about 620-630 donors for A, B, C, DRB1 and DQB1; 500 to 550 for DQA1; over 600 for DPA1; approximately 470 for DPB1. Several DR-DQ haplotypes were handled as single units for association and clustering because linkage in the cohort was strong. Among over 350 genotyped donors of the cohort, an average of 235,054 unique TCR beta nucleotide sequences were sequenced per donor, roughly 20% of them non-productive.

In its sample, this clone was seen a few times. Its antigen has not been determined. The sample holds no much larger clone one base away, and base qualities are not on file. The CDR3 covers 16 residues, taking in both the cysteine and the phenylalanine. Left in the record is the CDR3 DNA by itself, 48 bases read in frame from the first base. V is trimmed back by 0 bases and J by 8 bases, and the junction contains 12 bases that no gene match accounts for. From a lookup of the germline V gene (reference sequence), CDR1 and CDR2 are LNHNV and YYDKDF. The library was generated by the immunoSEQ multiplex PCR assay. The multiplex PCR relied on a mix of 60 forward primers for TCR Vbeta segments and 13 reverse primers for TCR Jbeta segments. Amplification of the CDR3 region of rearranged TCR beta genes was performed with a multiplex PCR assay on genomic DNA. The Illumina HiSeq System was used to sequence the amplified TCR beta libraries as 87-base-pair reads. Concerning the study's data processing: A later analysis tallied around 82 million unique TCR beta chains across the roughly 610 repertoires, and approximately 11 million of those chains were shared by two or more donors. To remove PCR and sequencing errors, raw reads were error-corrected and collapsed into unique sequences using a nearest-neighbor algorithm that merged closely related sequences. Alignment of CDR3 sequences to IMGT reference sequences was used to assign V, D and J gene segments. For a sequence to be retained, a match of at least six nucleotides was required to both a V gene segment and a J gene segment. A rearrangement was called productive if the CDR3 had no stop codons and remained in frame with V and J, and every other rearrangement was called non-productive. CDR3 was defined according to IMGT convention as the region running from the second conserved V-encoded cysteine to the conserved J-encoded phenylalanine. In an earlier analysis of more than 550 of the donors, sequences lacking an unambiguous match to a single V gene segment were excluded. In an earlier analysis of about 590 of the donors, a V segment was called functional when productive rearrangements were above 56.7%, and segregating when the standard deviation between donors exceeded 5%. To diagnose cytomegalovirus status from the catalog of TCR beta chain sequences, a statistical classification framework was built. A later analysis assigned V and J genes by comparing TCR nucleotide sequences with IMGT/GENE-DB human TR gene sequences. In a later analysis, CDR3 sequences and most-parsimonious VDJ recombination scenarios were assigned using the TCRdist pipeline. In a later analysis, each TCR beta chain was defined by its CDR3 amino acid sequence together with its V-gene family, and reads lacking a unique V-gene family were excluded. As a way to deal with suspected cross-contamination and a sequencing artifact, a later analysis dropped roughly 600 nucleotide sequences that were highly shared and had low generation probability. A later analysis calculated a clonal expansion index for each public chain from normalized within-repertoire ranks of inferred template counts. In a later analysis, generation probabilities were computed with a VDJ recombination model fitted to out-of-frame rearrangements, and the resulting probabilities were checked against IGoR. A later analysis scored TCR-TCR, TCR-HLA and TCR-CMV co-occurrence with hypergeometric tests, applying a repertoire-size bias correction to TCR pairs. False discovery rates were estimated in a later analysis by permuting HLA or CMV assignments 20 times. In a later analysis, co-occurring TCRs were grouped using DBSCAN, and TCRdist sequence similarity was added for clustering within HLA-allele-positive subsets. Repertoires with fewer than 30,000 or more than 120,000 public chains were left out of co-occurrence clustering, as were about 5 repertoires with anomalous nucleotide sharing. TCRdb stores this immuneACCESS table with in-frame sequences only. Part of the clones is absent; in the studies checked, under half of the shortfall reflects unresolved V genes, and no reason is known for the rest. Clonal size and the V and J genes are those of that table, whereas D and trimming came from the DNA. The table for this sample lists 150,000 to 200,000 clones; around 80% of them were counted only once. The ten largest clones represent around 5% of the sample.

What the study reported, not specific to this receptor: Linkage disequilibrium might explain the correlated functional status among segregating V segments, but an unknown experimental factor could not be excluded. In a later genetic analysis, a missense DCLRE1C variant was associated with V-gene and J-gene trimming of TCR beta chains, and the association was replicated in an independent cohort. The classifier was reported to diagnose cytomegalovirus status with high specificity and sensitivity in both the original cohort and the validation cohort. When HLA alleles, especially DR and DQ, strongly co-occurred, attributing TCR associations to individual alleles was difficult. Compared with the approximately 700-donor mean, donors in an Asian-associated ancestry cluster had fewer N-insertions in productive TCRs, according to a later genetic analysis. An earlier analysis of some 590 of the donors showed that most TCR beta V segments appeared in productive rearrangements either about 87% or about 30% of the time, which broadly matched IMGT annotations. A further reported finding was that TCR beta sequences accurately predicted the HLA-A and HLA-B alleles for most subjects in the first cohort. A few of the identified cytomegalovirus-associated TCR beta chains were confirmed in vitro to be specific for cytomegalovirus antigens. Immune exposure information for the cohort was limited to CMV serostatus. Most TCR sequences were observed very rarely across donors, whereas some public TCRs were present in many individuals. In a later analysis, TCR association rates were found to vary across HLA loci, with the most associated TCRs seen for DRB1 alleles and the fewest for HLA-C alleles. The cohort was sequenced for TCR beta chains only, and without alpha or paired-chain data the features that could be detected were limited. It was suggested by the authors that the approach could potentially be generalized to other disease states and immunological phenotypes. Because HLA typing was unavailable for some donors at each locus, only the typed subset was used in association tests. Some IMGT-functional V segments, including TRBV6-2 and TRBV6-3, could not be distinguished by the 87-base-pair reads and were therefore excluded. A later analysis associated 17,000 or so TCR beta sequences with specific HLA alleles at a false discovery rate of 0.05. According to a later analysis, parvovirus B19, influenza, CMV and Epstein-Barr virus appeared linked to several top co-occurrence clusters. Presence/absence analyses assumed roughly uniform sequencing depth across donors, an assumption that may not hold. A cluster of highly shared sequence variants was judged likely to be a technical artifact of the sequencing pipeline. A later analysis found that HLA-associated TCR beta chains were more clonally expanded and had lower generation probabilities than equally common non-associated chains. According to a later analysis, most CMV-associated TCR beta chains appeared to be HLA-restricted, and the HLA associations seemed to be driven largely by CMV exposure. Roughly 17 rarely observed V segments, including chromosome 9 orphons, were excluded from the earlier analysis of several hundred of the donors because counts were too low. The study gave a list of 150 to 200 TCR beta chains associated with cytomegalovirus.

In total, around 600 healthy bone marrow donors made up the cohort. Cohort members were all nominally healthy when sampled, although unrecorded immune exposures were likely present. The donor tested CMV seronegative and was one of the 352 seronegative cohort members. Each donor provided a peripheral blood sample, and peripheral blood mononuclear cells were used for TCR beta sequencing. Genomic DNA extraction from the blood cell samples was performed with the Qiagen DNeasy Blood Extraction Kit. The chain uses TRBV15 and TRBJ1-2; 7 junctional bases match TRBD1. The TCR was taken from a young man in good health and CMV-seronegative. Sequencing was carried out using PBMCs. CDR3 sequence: CATSRDLVEGARGYTF. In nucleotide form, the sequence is TGTGCCACCAGCAGAGATTTAGTCGAGGGGGCCCGGGGCTACACCTTC.